Listed below are T cell receptor beta chains from one sample, sequenced in a study of radiotherapy plus CTLA-4 blockade in lung cancer. Clones were sequenced by immunoSEQ multiplex PCR, and TCRdb holds only the in-frame ones, with some missing. There are more than 25,000 clones in the sample; roughly four fifths occur only once, and 7.7% lies in the top ten. Sequencing used peripheral blood, obtained from a patient treated with radiotherapy plus ipilimumab. These receptors were obtained from a human donor with non-small cell lung cancer who had stable disease on radiotherapy plus ipilimumab. The CDR3 runs from the conserved cysteine through the conserved F or W. A D gene is named only where the DNA matches it firmly. Expanded clones are given a class, and other clones once, few, many or no size at all.

clone size	D gene	J gene	V gene	CDR3 protein	CDR3 DNA
.	.	TRBJ1-2	TRBV30	CAWSARTSGANYGYTF	TGTGCCTGGAGTGCCAGAACCTCCGGGGCTAACTATGGCTACACCTTC
few	.	TRBJ1-1	TRBV7-6	CASSTRDLNTEAFF	TGTGCCAGCAGCACCAGGGACCTGAACACTGAAGCTTTCTTT
.	TRBD1	TRBJ1-5	TRBV7-9	CASSLTGGDQPQHF	TGTGCCAGCAGCTTGACAGGGGGAGATCAGCCCCAGCATTTT
.	.	TRBJ1-2	TRBV11-2	CASSQPPDYGYTF	TGTGCCAGCAGCCAGCCCCCGGACTATGGCTACACCTTC
.	TRBD2	TRBJ2-5	TRBV6-5	CASTGLAGETQYF	TGTGCCAGCACGGGACTAGCGGGGGAGACCCAGTACTTC
.	.	TRBJ1-1	TRBV28	CASSFRGYSEAFF	TGTGCCAGCAGTTTCAGGGGATACTCTGAAGCTTTCTTT
few	TRBD2	TRBJ2-6	TRBV27	CASNSAGAGANVLTF	TGTGCCAGCAACAGCGCGGGGGCTGGGGCCAACGTCCTGACTTTC
.	.	TRBJ1-1	TRBV7-2	CASSRGEIAEAFF	TGTGCCAGCAGCCGAGGGGAGATCGCTGAAGCTTTCTTT
.	.	TRBJ1-3	TRBV11-2	CASSQKEGLNAGNTIYF	TGTGCCAGCAGCCAAAAGGAGGGGCTCAACGCTGGAAACACCATATATTTT
.	.	TRBJ2-1	TRBV11-3	CASSFRGGYVDNEQFF	TGTGCCAGCAGCTTTCGCGGGGGCTATGTCGACAATGAGCAGTTCTTC
once	TRBD1	TRBJ1-1	TRBV7-9	CASRSNRGEAFF	TGTGCCAGCAGGTCTAACAGGGGTGAAGCTTTCTTT
.	TRBD1	TRBJ1-2	TRBV9	CASSVRTGEVSNYGYTF	TGTGCCAGCAGCGTGAGGACAGGGGAGGTATCTAACTATGGCTACACCTTC
.	.	TRBJ1-2	TRBV6-5	CASSFSGTYGYTF	TGTGCCAGCAGTTTTTCAGGGACATATGGCTACACCTTC
.	.	TRBJ1-1	TRBV6-1	CASTQGHSNTEAFF	TGTGCCAGCACCCAGGGACACTCGAACACTGAAGCTTTCTTT
.	TRBD1	TRBJ1-1	TRBV5-6	CASSLGTGNTEAFF	TGTGCCAGCAGCCTCGGGACAGGGAACACTGAAGCTTTCTTT
.	.	TRBJ1-2	TRBV7-9	CASSFIVGGSSYGYTF	TGTGCCAGCAGCTTTATCGTTGGGGGATCTAGCTATGGCTACACCTTC
.	TRBD1	TRBJ1-5	TRBV6-5	CASSYSGQGGNQPQHF	TGTGCCAGCAGTTACTCTGGACAGGGGGGCAATCAGCCCCAGCATTTT
.	.	TRBJ2-7	TRBV5-1	CASSLEPGHQFYEQYF	TGCGCCAGCAGCTTGGAACCGGGACACCAATTCTACGAGCAGTACTTC
once	.	TRBJ1-3	TRBV4-1	CASSQETTSGNTIYF	TGCGCCAGCAGCCAAGAAACGACCTCTGGAAACACCATATATTTT
.	TRBD2	TRBJ2-1	TRBV4-1	CASSNRTSPLIGYNEQFF	TGCGCCAGCTCAAATAGGACTAGCCCCTTGATAGGTTACAATGAGCAGTTCTTC
.	.	TRBJ1-5	TRBV6-5	CASSYSLDSNQPQHF	TGTGCCAGCAGTTACTCTCTTGATAGCAATCAGCCCCAGCATTTT
.	.	TRBJ1-3	TRBV2	CASNSGNTIYF	TGTGCCAGCAACTCTGGAAACACCATATATTTT